This T cell receptor beta chain appears in the sequencing data of a study of CD8 T cells in Susac syndrome. CDR1 and CDR2 (germline): SQVTM, ANQGSEA. The CDR3 covers 11 residues. V lost 7 bases to trimming and J lost 3 bases, with 9 bases between them. With random hexamers, roughly 0.45 to 1 ug RNA was reverse transcribed. MiXCR, run by TCRdb on the immunoSEQ multiplex PCR reads, gives a single entry per CDR3 protein. The sample includes more than 150,000 distinct CDR3 sequences, about 95% seen only once; the top ten take over 0.12%. CD8+ and CD4+ T cells circulating in blood were sequenced for TCR beta.

The sample consisted of CD8+ T cells from PBMCs. This TCR was recovered from a human donor with multiple sclerosis. The chain couples TRBV29-1 to TRBJ1-2, with D possibly matching TRBD1 (5 bases). The CDR3 nucleotides are TGCAGCGCCAGGGTTGACTATGGCTACACCTTC. It translates to CSARVDYGYTF.